This T cell receptor beta chain was documented in a study of cytomegalovirus exposure and HLA in healthy donors. Study-wide context: It was reported in a later analysis that the same platform had been used for the 120 or so validation repertoires as for the roughly 650 first-cohort repertoires.

CDR1 is LGHNA and CDR2 is YSLEER in the germline V gene. CDR3 length: 16 amino acids. The V gene end was trimmed by 2 bases and the J gene end by 5 bases; junction bases not matched to a gene: 7. This clone was observed at least ten times. Its specificity is unknown. Study findings and constraints: There were some 150 TCR beta chains listed as cytomegalovirus-associated.

TCRdb's copy holds only in-frame clones and misses some; the assay was immunoSEQ multiplex PCR. The profile shows around 130,000 clones, 85% to 90% of them singletons. The donors belonged to the roughly 120-subject validation cohort, separate from the approximately 700-subject first cohort. This receptor was taken from a man aged 30 to 45 in good health and CMV-seronegative. V usage is TRBV4-3 and J usage is TRBJ2-7, with 12 positions matching TRBD1. The sample consisted of PBMCs. CDR3: CASSQTTGTGGDEQYF. CDR3 coding DNA: TGCGCCAGCAGCCAAACGACCGGGACAGGGGGCGACGAGCAGTACTTC.